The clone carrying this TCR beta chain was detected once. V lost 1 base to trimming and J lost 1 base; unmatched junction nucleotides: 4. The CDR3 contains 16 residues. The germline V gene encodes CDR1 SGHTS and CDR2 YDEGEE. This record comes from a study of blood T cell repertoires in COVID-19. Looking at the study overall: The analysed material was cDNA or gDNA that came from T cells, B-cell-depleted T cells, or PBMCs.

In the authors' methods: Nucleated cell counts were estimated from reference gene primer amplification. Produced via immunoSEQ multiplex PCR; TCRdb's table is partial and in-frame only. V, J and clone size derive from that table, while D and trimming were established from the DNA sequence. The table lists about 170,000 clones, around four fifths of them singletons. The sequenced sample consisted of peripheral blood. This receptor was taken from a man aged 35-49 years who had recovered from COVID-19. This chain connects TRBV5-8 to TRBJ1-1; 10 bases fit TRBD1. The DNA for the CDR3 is TGTGCCAGCAGCTTGCCGGGACAGGGGCCGAACACTGAAGCTTTCTTT. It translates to CASSLPGQGPNTEAFF.